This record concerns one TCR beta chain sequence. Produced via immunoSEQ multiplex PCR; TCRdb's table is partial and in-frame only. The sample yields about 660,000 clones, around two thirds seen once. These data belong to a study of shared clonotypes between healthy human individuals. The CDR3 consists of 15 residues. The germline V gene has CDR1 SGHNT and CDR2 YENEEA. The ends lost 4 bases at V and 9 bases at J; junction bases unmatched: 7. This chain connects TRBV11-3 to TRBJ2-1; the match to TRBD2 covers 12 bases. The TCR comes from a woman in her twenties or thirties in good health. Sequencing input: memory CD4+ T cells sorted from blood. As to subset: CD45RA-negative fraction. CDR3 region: CASSSSSGRASEQFF. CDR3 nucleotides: TGTGCCAGCAGCTCATCTAGCGGGAGGGCCAGTGAGCAGTTCTTC. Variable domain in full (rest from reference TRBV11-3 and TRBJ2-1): EAGVVQSPRYKIIEKKQPVAFWCNPISGHNTLYWYLQNLGQGPELLIRYENEEAVDDSQLPKDRFSAERLKGVDSTLKIQPAELGDSAVYLCASSSSSGRASEQFFGPGTRLTVL.